There are a few counts of the clone carrying this T cell receptor beta chain. Its antigen is currently unknown. Every participating donor contributed about 10 milliliters of peripheral blood through a draw. The CDR3 loop spans 14 amino acids. J gave up 6 bases and V 6 bases, and 7 bases lay outside the gene matches. Germline CDR1 is SQVTM and CDR2 is ANQGSEA. The authors ran a second PCR of 7 to 11 cycles using a sample-barcoded 5' primer and a J-beta primer mix. Each sample yielded at least 3 million CDR3-containing paired-end reads. TCRdb used MiXCR to reprocess the 5' RACE reads, holding one entry per CDR3 protein. The sample includes about 640,000 distinct CDR3 sequences, roughly three fifths of them seen just once. This sample stems from a study of blood T cells in healthy people across ages. Study-wide results and limits: Not knowing donor CMV status may have confounded expanded clonotype changes.

The J gene is TRBJ2-1, the V gene TRBV29-1, with 11 bases matching TRBD2. Sequenced: blood. The clonotype comes from a man aged 60 to 69 in good health. CDR3 DNA: TGCAGCGTCATCTTAGCGGGGGGGCCCAATGAGCAGTTCTTC. It codes for CSVILAGGPNEQFF.